Reported below is one TCR beta chain. Its specificity is unknown. Naive CD8+ T cells had a CD45RO-CCR7+CD27+CD95- phenotype. Preparation of TRB cDNA libraries relied on 5' RACE carrying UMI labels. Each CDR3 protein gets one entry in TCRdb, which reprocessed the 5' RACE reads and gives no DNA. The table for this sample gives 140,000 to 150,000 distinct CDR3 sequences. These data belong to a study of CXCR3-negative and CXCR3-positive naive CD8 T cells. Whole-study results and caveats: For memory CD8+ cells diversity was much lower, but both naive subsets had comparably high diversity. For CXCR3-positive naive cells, TRB CDR3s were more hydrophobic than those of CXCR3-negative naive cells. With CXCR3 expression partially decreased after cryopreservation, most assays relied on fresh PBMCs.

The germline V gene encodes CDR1 SQVTM and CDR2 ANQGSEA. The CDR3 totals 12 residues. Sequenced sample: naive CXCR3+ CD8+ T cells from blood. Subset: CD45RO-CCR7+CD27+CD95- naive CD8+ T cells expressing CXCR3 (TNR3+). The V gene is TRBV29-1, the J gene TRBJ2-7; TCRdb's D gene call, TRBD1, goes unchecked for lack of DNA. The TCR sequence derives from a human donor in good health. Some clones in this sample may be carry-over from other donors' samples. The CDR3 here is CSVRTGWDEQYF.